This T cell receptor (beta chain) was sequenced during a study of spatial heterogeneity in lung cancer. Study-wide context: Detection consistently captured more beta-chain sequences than alpha-chain sequences. Averaged across combinations, each unique TCR and UMI pairing appeared more than ten times in raw reads, which were uncorrected.

Time point specified: sample taken at primary tumor resection. Whole RNA, which was extracted from tumor, nontumor lung tissue or frozen PBMC, was sequenced without any cell sorting. The donors comprised about 69 untreated early-stage non-small cell lung cancer patients. TCR cDNA molecules each carried a unique molecular identifier. TCRdb used MiXCR to reprocess the 5' RACE reads, holding one entry per CDR3 protein. The repertoire holds around 89,000 distinct CDR3 sequences, with less than 15% as singletons. The CDR3 runs 12 residues. Germline CDR1 DFQATT, CDR2 SNEGSKA (reference sequence). The ends were cut back, 3 bases at V and 2 bases at J, with 6 bases in the middle.

The sample was PBMCs, taken at surgery. The rearrangement links TRBV20-1 to TRBJ2-3; D uncertain. The sequence came from a male donor with early-stage non-small cell lung cancer. As DNA, the CDR3 is TGCAGTGCTAGGAGCATCACAGATACGCAGTATTTT. This translates into CSARSITDTQYF.